Listed below are T cell receptor beta chains from one sample, sequenced in a study of cytomegalovirus exposure and HLA in healthy donors. The protocol was immunoSEQ multiplex PCR, while the TCRdb copy is restricted to in-frame clones and leaves out a portion. This sample has around 120,000 clones, with 70% to 80% found just once. Sequenced input: PBMCs. These receptors all come from a woman aged 45-65 years in good health and CMV-seropositive. The CDR3 runs from the conserved cysteine through the conserved F or W. The D gene is left open where the match is weak.

V: TRBV9; D: -; length: 16; CDR3: CASSRWGGSSSDGYTF
V: TRBV7-6; D: -; length: 15; CDR3: CASSLASRGTTEAFF
V: TRBV13; D: -; length: 8; CDR3: CATREAFF
V: TRBV5-1; D: TRBD1; length: 16; CDR3: CASSLGQGTLNTEAFF
V: TRBV28; D: -; length: 16; CDR3: CASSLATRSSYNEQFF
V: TRBV6-5; D: -; length: 13; CDR3: CASSPHMNTEAFF
V: TRBV7-2; D: -; length: 12; CDR3: CASSQSVDTIYF
V: TRBV18; D: -; length: 14; CDR3: CASSLSPPSTEAFF
V: TRBV29-1; D: -; length: 16; CDR3: CSVEVYSALSTDTQYF
V: TRBV5-1; D: TRBD2; length: 13; CDR3: CASSSGTTDTQYF
V: TRBV29-1; D: -; length: 13; CDR3: CSVLGGGNQPQHF
V: TRBV6-5; D: -; length: 15; CDR3: CASSQVRGRAYEQYF
V: TRBV19; D: -; length: 15; CDR3: CASSMVRFSHNEQFF
V: TRBV5-1; D: -; length: 14; CDR3: CASSLSTGNTEAFF
V: TRBV27; D: -; length: 14; CDR3: CAGSPTLAKNIQYF
V: TRBV7-2; D: -; length: 14; CDR3: CASSQRATNEKLFF
V: TRBV25-1; D: -; length: 15; CDR3: CASSEEGERSYEQYF
V: TRBV27; D: -; length: 16; CDR3: CASSFDPSGSNQPQHF
V: TRBV11-2; D: TRBD2; length: 18; CDR3: CASSFQGLAGERTGELFF
V: TRBV7-9; D: TRBD1; length: 14; CDR3: CASSPQGTVNLQYF
V: TRBV6-5; D: -; length: 15; CDR3: CASRPPGESNQPQHF
V: TRBV11-2; D: -; length: 12; CDR3: CASRTNTGELFF
V: TRBV28; D: -; length: 14; CDR3: CAISGGGSSYEQYF
V: TRBV10-3; D: TRBD2; length: 16; CDR3: CAIMPQTSGSYNEQFF
V: TRBV4-1; D: -; length: 16; CDR3: CASSQDPGHLNTEAFF